This TCR beta chain was sequenced in a study of cytotoxic CD8 clonotypes in ibrutinib-treated CLL. Measured with immunoSEQ multiplex PCR; TCRdb has only the in-frame clones, and not every one. The sample lists 35,000 or so clones, roughly two thirds occurring once. Germline V lookup: CDR1 KGHSH, CDR2 LQKENI. Trimming shortened V by 0 bases and J by 6 bases, and 15 bases separated the two germline ends. The CDR3 covers 15 residues. J is TRBJ2-7 and V is TRBV18, with no clear D. Sequences were derived from PBMCs, sampled at disease progression, from a patient treated with ibrutinib. The origin of this receptor is a human donor with chronic lymphocytic leukemia. CDR3 in amino acids: CASSPPSNPRSEQYF. The CDR3 DNA follows: TGTGCCAGCTCACCACCGTCGAACCCTCGAAGCGAGCAGTACTTC.